Listed below are T cell receptor beta chains from one sample, sequenced in a study of blood T cell repertoires in COVID-19. Clones were sequenced by immunoSEQ multiplex PCR, and TCRdb holds only the in-frame ones, with some missing. The data hold 150,000 to 200,000 clones, with 94% observed a single time. What was sequenced was peripheral blood. The receptors come from a man under 40 with COVID-19, enrolled during active disease. CDR3s include the opening cysteine and the closing phenylalanine or tryptophan. Size values are once, few and many counts, or a class for expanded clones, and some rows have none.

>TRBJ2-7|NA|TRBV29-1
CSVDGSNSYEQYF
>TRBJ1-1|NA|TRBV5-1
CASSAQGADTEAFF
>TRBJ1-1|NA|TRBV13
CASSSPGTGNVNTEAFF
>TRBJ1-6|NA|TRBV7-9
CASSLGGTGNSPLHF
>TRBJ1-2|NA|TRBV3-1/TRBV3-2
CASSQDLDFHGYTF
>TRBJ1-2|NA|TRBV3-1/TRBV3-2
CASSRLGHGYTF
>TRBJ1-5|NA|TRBV13
CASSLTGGVGQPQHF
>TRBJ2-7|NA|TRBV7-9
CASSLAGQGAYEQYF
>TRBJ1-6|NA|TRBV5-1
CASAGSPGYNSPLHF
>TRBJ1-2|NA|TRBV18
CASSPRPQDGYTF
>TRBJ1-5|NA|TRBV21-1
CASSGGDRGNRNSNQPQHF
>TRBJ1-1|NA|TRBV5-5
CASSPRGLTEAFF
>TRBJ2-7|NA|TRBV30
CAWSGRTGTFRYF
>TRBJ1-2|NA|TRBV3-1/TRBV3-2
CASSQVRPYSANYGYTF
>TRBJ2-3|once|TRBV12-5
CASGRLAGVDTQYF
>TRBJ1-6|NA|TRBV5-1
CASSSGTGDNSPLHF
>TRBJ2-3|NA|TRBV7-3
CASSLEGLAGPSTDTQYF
>TRBJ1-2|NA|TRBV2
CASSDLGQASGGYTF
>TRBJ2-1|NA|TRBV5-6
CASSLSGDYNEQFF
>TRBJ1-6|NA|TRBV30
CAWRETGGLGSPLHF
>TRBJ1-5|NA|TRBV19
CASGESWGLNQPQHF
>TRBJ2-5|NA|TRBV25-1
CASSPNGIYQETQYF
>TRBJ1-2|NA|TRBV3-1/TRBV3-2
CASSPGGVYGYTF
>TRBJ1-2|NA|TRBV2
CASSEIEEGYTF
>TRBJ1-2|NA|TRBV19
CASSGYRGSGYTF
>TRBJ1-4|NA|TRBV5-1
CASSPGAVINEKLFF
>TRBJ1-5|NA|TRBV2
CASSERQANQPQHF